These T cell receptor beta chains were read from a single sample in a study of long-term antiretroviral therapy in people with HIV. The assay was immunoSEQ multiplex PCR, and TCRdb's table has in-frame clones only and misses some. The table includes around 40,000 clones, approximately 85% detected once. The material was unsorted PBMCs, obtained 2.2 years after starting antiretroviral therapy. The receptor set was obtained from a man aged 18 to 30 with HIV. CDR3s include the opening cysteine and the closing phenylalanine or tryptophan. Each record gives: CDR3 DNA, CDR3 protein, D gene, clone size, CDR3 length, V gene, J gene. The D gene is left open where the match is weak. A clone size is listed for some rows: how often the clone was seen (once, few, many), or a class if it is expanded.

DNA: TGTGCCAGCAGCTTGGGGGCAGGGGTCCGGGAGACCCAGTACTTC; CDR3: CASSLGAGVRETQYF; D: NA; size: NA; length: 15; V: TRBV5-6; J: TRBJ2-5
DNA: TGTGCTAGTGGTTTGGGGATAGGGGTAAAAGAATATAGCAATCAGCCCCAGCATTTT; CDR3: CASGLGIGVKEYSNQPQHF; D: NA; size: NA; length: 19; V: TRBV12-5; J: TRBJ1-5
DNA: TGTGCCACCAGCGTCGGGGGTGGGGCCACAGATACGCAGTATTTT; CDR3: CATSVGGGATDTQYF; D: NA; size: NA; length: 15; V: TRBV15; J: TRBJ2-3
DNA: TGTGCCAGCAGCAGGGGGGATCTCTTATCAGATACGCAGTATTTT; CDR3: CASSRGDLLSDTQYF; D: NA; size: NA; length: 15; V: TRBV7-2; J: TRBJ2-3
DNA: TGCAGCGTTTACGCCGGAGGGACAGGGGGCGGCAACTATGGCTACACCTTC; CDR3: CSVYAGGTGGGNYGYTF; D: TRBD1; size: NA; length: 17; V: TRBV29-1; J: TRBJ1-2
DNA: TGTGCCAGCAGCGCACCCAGGGCGGAGGTCGAACGATCTGGCTACACCTTC; CDR3: CASSAPRAEVERSGYTF; D: NA; size: NA; length: 17; V: TRBV5-4; J: TRBJ1-2
DNA: TGTGCCAGCAGTGACTTTGGGGGCTCCTACGAGCAGTACTTC; CDR3: CASSDFGGSYEQYF; D: NA; size: NA; length: 14; V: TRBV6-4; J: TRBJ2-7
DNA: TGTGCCAGCAGTTCCACGGCCCAGGGAACTGAAGCTTTCTTT; CDR3: CASSSTAQGTEAFF; D: NA; size: NA; length: 14; V: TRBV27; J: TRBJ1-1
DNA: TGTGCCAGCAGTGAAGGGACAGGGATCTACGAGCAGTACTTC; CDR3: CASSEGTGIYEQYF; D: TRBD1; size: NA; length: 14; V: TRBV2; J: TRBJ2-7
DNA: TGTGCCAGCAGCGCCCGACGGGAACGGGAGCTGTTTTTT; CDR3: CASSARRERELFF; D: NA; size: NA; length: 13; V: TRBV11-2; J: TRBJ2-2
DNA: TGTGCCAGCAGCTTCTCGTCATGGGGGGGGGTTCTCGGGGAGCTGTTTTTT; CDR3: CASSFSSWGGVLGELFF; D: TRBD2; size: NA; length: 17; V: TRBV7-3; J: TRBJ2-2
DNA: TGTGCCTGGAGCCAGACAGTCAGGGACACTGAAGCTTTCTTT; CDR3: CAWSQTVRDTEAFF; D: NA; size: NA; length: 14; V: TRBV30; J: TRBJ1-1
DNA: TGTGCCTACGGGGTTGGGTTTACTGAAGCTTTCTTT; CDR3: CAYGVGFTEAFF; D: NA; size: large; length: 12; V: TRBV30; J: TRBJ1-1
DNA: TGTGCCATCAGCCAAGGACAGGGCTCCGGGGAGCTGTTTTTT; CDR3: CAISQGQGSGELFF; D: TRBD1; size: NA; length: 14; V: TRBV10-3; J: TRBJ2-2
DNA: TGTGCCAGCTCCCGGGGTCAGTACTATGGCTACACCTTC; CDR3: CASSRGQYYGYTF; D: NA; size: NA; length: 13; V: TRBV6-5; J: TRBJ1-2
DNA: TGTGCCAGCTCACCAATTGCGGGTCAGGTCACAGATACGCAGTATTTT; CDR3: CASSPIAGQVTDTQYF; D: NA; size: NA; length: 16; V: TRBV18; J: TRBJ2-3
DNA: TGTGCCTATAAGGGCGCCTCAGGAGAGCAGTTCTTC; CDR3: CAYKGASGEQFF; D: NA; size: NA; length: 12; V: TRBV2; J: TRBJ2-1
DNA: TGCGCCAGTGAACCGGGACTAGCGGTCTCCGGGGAGCTGTTTTTT; CDR3: CASEPGLAVSGELFF; D: TRBD2; size: NA; length: 15; V: TRBV5-1; J: TRBJ2-2
DNA: TGCGCCAGCAGCGGACAGCCGGAGTCCTACGAGCAGTACTTC; CDR3: CASSGQPESYEQYF; D: NA; size: NA; length: 14; V: TRBV10-2; J: TRBJ2-7
DNA: TGCGCCAGCAGTGAGGGAGGCGGGGGGGCCCATGAGCAGTTCTTC; CDR3: CASSEGGGGAHEQFF; D: TRBD2; size: NA; length: 15; V: TRBV10-2; J: TRBJ2-1
DNA: TGTGCCAGCAGCTTAGGGCGGTATAGCAATCAGCCCCAGCATTTT; CDR3: CASSLGRYSNQPQHF; D: NA; size: NA; length: 15; V: TRBV7-9; J: TRBJ1-5
DNA: TGTGCCAGCAGGCCTACAGGGGAAGCTAACTATGGCTACACCTTC; CDR3: CASRPTGEANYGYTF; D: TRBD1; size: NA; length: 15; V: TRBV5-6; J: TRBJ1-2
DNA: TGCGCCAGCAGAAGGGGGCCTGGGGCCAACGTCCTGACTTTC; CDR3: CASRRGPGANVLTF; D: TRBD1; size: once; length: 14; V: TRBV5-1; J: TRBJ2-6
DNA: TGTGCCAGCAGTTTCCGCACAGGGCAATCCGGCTACACCTTC; CDR3: CASSFRTGQSGYTF; D: NA; size: NA; length: 14; V: TRBV27; J: TRBJ1-2
DNA: TGTGCCAGCAGCGACGGGACTAGCGGGGGTGAGCAGTTCTTC; CDR3: CASSDGTSGGEQFF; D: TRBD2; size: NA; length: 14; V: TRBV11-2; J: TRBJ2-1
DNA: TGTGCCAGCAGCTTAGAACAATATAATTCACCCCTCCACTTT; CDR3: CASSLEQYNSPLHF; D: NA; size: NA; length: 14; V: TRBV7-9; J: TRBJ1-6
DNA: TGTGCCAGCAGCGTAGAACTAGCGGGGAAAACAGATACGCAGTATTTT; CDR3: CASSVELAGKTDTQYF; D: TRBD2; size: NA; length: 16; V: TRBV9; J: TRBJ2-3
DNA: TGCGCCAGCAGCTTGCGGGGGGCCTTCACAGATACGCAGTATTTT; CDR3: CASSLRGAFTDTQYF; D: NA; size: NA; length: 15; V: TRBV5-1; J: TRBJ2-3